These T cell receptor beta chains were read from a single sample in a study of control samples from healthy donors and cancer patients. Generated by immunoSEQ multiplex PCR, the TCRdb table keeps only in-frame clones and is missing some. The sample holds 100,000 or so clones; 83% are singletons and the top ten take about 12%. Sequencing was performed on blood. The receptor source for this set is a woman aged 45 to 65 in good health. The CDR3 runs from the conserved cysteine through the conserved F or W. D genes are given only for firm matches. The size entry is marked missing in some rows and otherwise reads once, few, many or a size class.

v_gene: TRBV7-2
j_gene: TRBJ2-1
abundance: .
d_gene: TRBD2
CDR3nt: TGTGCCAGCAGAAAACTAGCGAAAGCCTACAATGAGCAGTTCTTC
CDR3aa: CASRKLAKAYNEQFF

v_gene: TRBV3-1/TRBV3-2
j_gene: TRBJ2-5
abundance: few
d_gene: .
CDR3nt: TGTGCCAGCAGCCTCCGGACGGAGTACCAAGAGACCCAGTACTTC
CDR3aa: CASSLRTEYQETQYF

v_gene: TRBV27
j_gene: TRBJ2-3
abundance: .
d_gene: TRBD2
CDR3nt: TGTGCCAGCAGTGCTCTGGGACTAGGAAGCGATACGCAGTATTTT
CDR3aa: CASSALGLGSDTQYF

v_gene: TRBV7-6
j_gene: TRBJ2-7
abundance: .
d_gene: TRBD2
CDR3nt: TGTGCCAGCAGCCGGGGACTAGGATACTACGAGCAGTACTTC
CDR3aa: CASSRGLGYYEQYF

v_gene: TRBV18
j_gene: TRBJ1-4
abundance: .
d_gene: .
CDR3nt: TGTGCCAGCTCAGAAAATGAAAAACTGTTTTTT
CDR3aa: CASSENEKLFF

v_gene: TRBV27
j_gene: TRBJ2-3
abundance: once
d_gene: TRBD2
CDR3nt: TGTGCCAGCAGTTTCAGAGCGGGAGGGCCGACAGATACGCAGTATTTT
CDR3aa: CASSFRAGGPTDTQYF

v_gene: TRBV11-2
j_gene: TRBJ2-7
abundance: .
d_gene: TRBD1
CDR3nt: TGTGCCAGCAGCCCGGAGATGGGACAGGGTATATTC
CDR3aa: CASSPEMGQGIF

v_gene: TRBV6-1
j_gene: TRBJ1-6
abundance: .
d_gene: .
CDR3nt: TGTGCCAGCAGTGAAAGGAGGGGGGGGTCACCCCTCCACTTT
CDR3aa: CASSERRGGSPLHF

v_gene: TRBV5-1
j_gene: TRBJ2-5
abundance: .
d_gene: TRBD1
CDR3nt: TGCGCCAGCAGCTTGAGCAGGGGGATCGAGACCCAGTACTTC
CDR3aa: CASSLSRGIETQYF

v_gene: TRBV5-1
j_gene: TRBJ2-7
abundance: .
d_gene: .
CDR3nt: TGCGCCAGCAGCTTGGATCAGATCTACGAGCAGTACTTC
CDR3aa: CASSLDQIYEQYF